What follows are 20 T cell receptor beta chains derived from one specimen sequenced in a study of graft-versus-host responses after intestinal transplantation. Assay: immunoSEQ multiplex PCR; the TCRdb copy retains only in-frame clones and omits some. Among about 89,000 clones listed, around 93% were seen once. Their antigens are not known. Here the sequenced sample was unstimulated CD8+ T cells sorted from spleen or lymph node cells, taken before intestinal transplant. The receptors here all came from a human donor who received an intestinal transplant.

On this clone: The germline gene is not matched at one end of the junction; a read error may be the cause. J is TRBJ2-7 and V is TRBV4-1, with 13 bases aligning to TRBD2. The CDR3 has 17 residues. CDR1 and CDR2 from the germline V gene are MGHRA and YSYEKL. CDR3: CASSQEGLAGSIRGLFF. DNA of the CDR3: TGCGCCAGCAGCCAAGAGGGACTAGCGGGGTCTATTAGAGGCTTATTCTTC.

The rearrangement joins TRBV5-1 to TRBJ2-5, with a tentative D call TRBD1 (6 bases). The closer fit of TRBJ2-7 to the DNA end suggests the J call may be wrong. CDR1 is SGHRS, CDR2 YFSETQ, per germline. This CDR3 is 16 amino acids long. In DNA, the CDR3 is TGCGCCAGCAGCTTGGAAGGACAGTTGTTCTCCTACGAGCAGTACTTC. Translated, it gives CASSLEGQLFSYEQYF.

This chain uses TRBV2 with TRBJ2-7; 8 bases line up with TRBD1. Germline V gene data show CDR1 as SNHLY and CDR2 as FYNNEI. Trimming took 10 bases from V and 5 from J; bases not matched to a gene: 10. CDR3 length: 13 residues. The CDR3 here is CAIRHPTGDEQYF. CDR3 sequence (DNA): TGTGCCATCCGACACCCGACAGGGGACGAGCAGTACTTC.

The chain uses TRBV11-2 and TRBJ1-1; D gene uncertain. CDR3 length equals 13 residues. V was pared by 3 bases and J by 0 bases, with 5 bases between. Germline CDR1 reads SGHAT; CDR2 reads FQNNGV. CDR3 bases: TGTGCCAGCAGCTTCCTTTTGAACACTGAAGCTTTCTTT. Amino acid sequence: CASSFLLNTEAFF.

V gene TRBV5-5 combines with J gene TRBJ2-1, with D perhaps TRBD2 (6 bases). The CDR3 contains 11 residues. Trimming took off 4 bases at V and 7 bases at J, with 6 bases between the two ends. Germline CDR1 reads SGHKS; CDR2 reads YYEKEE (reference sequence). CDR3 nucleotide sequence: TGTGCCAGCAGCCGGGGGAATGAGCAGTTCTTC. It translates to CASSRGNEQFF.

The rearrangement links TRBV19 to TRBJ1-2, with D uncertain. Trimming removed 4 bases at V and 4 bases at J, with 13 bases between. This CDR3 spans 14 amino acids. From germline, CDR1 is LNHDA and CDR2 SQIVND (reference sequence). The CDR3, as DNA: TGTGCCAGTAGTAGCCCCGAGGCAGCCTATGGCTACACCTTC. Translated, it gives CASSSPEAAYGYTF. The entire variable domain, with the rest obtained from reference TRBV19 and TRBJ1-2, is as follows: DGGITQSPKYLFRKEGQNVTLSCEQNLNHDAMYWYRQDPGQGLRLIYYSQIVNDFQKGDIAEGYSVSREKKESFPLTVTSAQKNPTAFYLCASSSPEAAYGYTFGSGTRLTVV.

In nucleotides, the CDR3 is TGCAGCGTTTGGGCGGGACCCTACGAGCAGTACTTC. This codes for CSVWAGPYEQYF. This chain uses TRBV29-1 with TRBJ2-7; possibly TRBD2 for D (6 bases). Germline V gives CDR1 SQVTM, CDR2 ANQGSEA. The V and J ends lost 5 bases and 2 bases respectively, with 10 bases between them. This CDR3 comprises 12 residues.

In this sample, this clone turned up once. V is TRBV12-5 and J is TRBJ2-5; D is unresolved. This CDR3 is built from 11 residues. Trimming removed 6 bases at V and 5 bases at J, with 7 bases between. Per the germline V gene, CDR1 is LGHNT and CDR2 is FRNRAP. The chain's CDR3 is CASGPLETQYF. CDR3 sequence (DNA): TGTGCTAGTGGCCCCCTTGAGACCCAGTACTTC.

The V gene is TRBV19, the J gene TRBJ1-1; possibly TRBD1 for D (6 bases). V was shortened by 3 bases and J by 4 bases, with 15 bases between the two germline ends. Germline V gene data show CDR1 as LNHDA and CDR2 as SQIVND (reference sequence). This CDR3 is built from 15 residues. The CDR3 DNA reads as TGTGCCAGTAGTATGATGGACAGCCCGGGCACTGAAGCTTTCTTT. Translated: CASSMMDSPGTEAFF.

The V call is TRBV18, the J call TRBJ2-1, with 10 positions matching TRBD2. After removal of 3 bases from V and 2 bases from J, the junction contained 4 bases not matched to a gene. Germline V CDR1 and CDR2: KGHSH, LQKENI. The CDR3 sequence is 16 residues long. The CDR3 loop is CASSPPGLATYNEQFF. DNA of the CDR3: TGTGCCAGCTCACCCCCGGGACTAGCGACCTACAATGAGCAGTTCTTC.

This clone showed up just once. The chain combines TRBV7-8 with TRBJ1-2, with 8 bases aligning to TRBD1. The germline CDR1 and CDR2 sequences are SGHVS and FQNEAQ. The CDR3 sequence is 14 residues long. The junction had 5 bases not matched to a gene; V was cut back by 5 bases and J by 3 bases. The CDR3 coding sequence is TGTGCCAGCAGCCCGACAGGGGATCACTATGGCTACACCTTC. Residues: CASSPTGDHYGYTF.

Only one count was recorded for this clone. This rearrangement joins TRBV7-9 to TRBJ2-5; 12 nucleotides match TRBD1. The CDR3 is 17 residues long. CDR1 is SEHNR, CDR2 FQNEAQ, per germline (reference sequence). The V segment lost 3 bases and the J segment 5 bases; nucleotides outside the gene matches: 10. This CDR3 is CASSFFPGQGAQETQYF. In DNA, the CDR3 is TGTGCCAGCAGCTTTTTCCCGGGACAGGGGGCGCAGGAGACCCAGTACTTC.

This chain connects TRBV7-6 to TRBJ1-6; 12 bases agree with TRBD1. Germline assignment: CDR1 SGHVS and CDR2 FNYEAQ. The CDR3 is 15 residues long. J was trimmed by 12 bases and V by 5 bases; bases with no gene match: 8. The DNA for the CDR3 is TGTGCCAGCAGCCTAGGGACAGGGGGCCAGGGACCCCTCCACTTT. This codes for CASSLGTGGQGPLHF.

The chain recombines TRBV10-3 with TRBJ2-1, with TRBD1 identical over 7 bases. V lost 2 bases and J lost 8; bases outside the gene matches: 9. This CDR3 has 15 residues. The germline gives CDR1 ENHRY, CDR2 SYGVKD. This CDR3 reads CAISEPWPRGYEQFF. In DNA form, the CDR3 reads TGTGCCATCAGTGAGCCCTGGCCCAGGGGGTATGAGCAGTTCTTC.

This chain joins TRBV30 and TRBJ2-1, with D possibly being TRBD1 (5 bases). Germline V gene sequence: CDR1 GTSNPN, CDR2 SVGIG (reference sequence). Trimming pared 2 bases from V and 7 bases from J, leaving 9 bases between. This CDR3 spans 12 amino acids. CDR3 bases: TGTGCCTGGAGTCTGACAGCAAATGAGCAGTTCTTC. Protein: CAWSLTANEQFF.

The chain combines TRBV27 with TRBJ2-5; 13 bases line up with TRBD2. Germline V gene lookup returns CDR1 MNHEY and CDR2 SMNVEV (reference sequence). The length of the CDR3 is 15 residues. V shed 6 bases and J 6 bases; nucleotides not matched to a gene: 7. CDR3 in amino acids: CASRPGTSGEKTQYF. The CDR3, as DNA: TGTGCCAGCAGGCCCGGGACTAGCGGGGAAAAGACCCAGTACTTC.

This clone was seen a few times. This chain's CDR3 is CASSMSPTYEQYF. The CDR3 bases are TGTGCCAGTAGTATGTCCCCTACCTACGAGCAGTACTTC. The V call is TRBV19, the J call TRBJ2-7; the D is unclear. CDR1 LNHDA and CDR2 SQIVND come from the germline V gene (reference sequence). This CDR3 has 13 amino acids. V shed 3 bases and J shed 2 bases, with 8 bases lying between them. Filled out from reference TRBV19 and TRBJ2-7, the complete variable domain reads DGGITQSPKYLFRKEGQNVTLSCEQNLNHDAMYWYRQDPGQGLRLIYYSQIVNDFQKGDIAEGYSVSREKKESFPLTVTSAQKNPTAFYLCASSMSPTYEQYFGPGTRLTVT.

The chain employs TRBV27 and TRBJ1-6, with D possibly being TRBD1 (5 bases). Germline assignment: CDR1 MNHEY and CDR2 SMNVEV (reference sequence). Trimming stripped 7 bases from V and 0 bases from J, with 13 bases between. This CDR3 spans 16 amino acids. This chain's CDR3 is CASKGHRSSYNSPLHF. CDR3 DNA: TGTGCCAGCAAAGGGCACAGGAGCTCCTATAATTCACCCCTCCACTTT.

The chain employs TRBV19 and TRBJ2-1, with 12 positions matching TRBD1. The germline V gene encodes CDR1 LNHDA and CDR2 SQIVND (reference sequence). The CDR3 is 14 residues long. The J segment lost 9 bases and the V segment lost 5 bases, leaving 5 bases of the junction unmatched. CDR3 DNA sequence: TGTGCCAGTAGTCCGGGACAGGGGGCGTTTGAGCAGTTCTTC. This gives the protein CASSPGQGAFEQFF.

The V and J genes are TRBV4-3 and TRBJ2-2, with D unclear. V lost 0 bases to trimming and J lost 2 bases, with 13 bases between them. Germline values: CDR1 LGHNA, CDR2 YSLEER. This CDR3 has 17 residues. The CDR3 DNA sequence: TGCGCCAGCAGCCAAGAGCCAGCGAGGCTTAACACCGGGGAGCTGTTTTTT. This encodes CASSQEPARLNTGELFF.